The sequence of this T cell receptor beta chain was determined in a study of blood T cells in healthy people across ages. In the case of this clonotype: Its antigen remains unknown.

Primed by a sample-barcoded 5' primer and a J-beta primer mix, a second PCR proceeded for 7 to 11 cycles. At least 3 million CDR3-containing paired-end reads were obtained per sample. TCRdb redid the calling of the 5' RACE reads with MiXCR, one entry per CDR3 protein. The sample lists roughly 700,000 distinct CDR3 sequences; roughly 25% were seen once. Study-wide results and limits: In long-lived donors, naive CD4+ cell counts and diversity exceeded those of aged donors.

Germline lookup yields CDR1 SGHVS and CDR2 FQNEAQ. The CDR3 loop spans 14 amino acids. The V segment lost 6 bases and the J segment 2 bases; nucleotides outside the gene matches: 6. The data also belong to a second study, concerning T cells of mothers and their children. Per that paper: Second-PCR amplification with M1S added sample barcodes and 2-4 random nucleotides. Related mother and child pairs showed slightly greater overlap (not significant) than unrelated pairs did.

The TCR was taken from a boy aged 5-17 years in good health. The specimen sequenced was blood. The chain couples TRBV7-8 to TRBJ2-7; 8 bases agree with TRBD1. CDR3 loop: CASSQSGQAYEQYF. The CDR3 DNA sequence: TGTGCCAGCAGTCAGTCGGGACAGGCCTACGAGCAGTACTTC.